Listed below are T cell receptor beta chains from one sample, sequenced in a study of blood T cell repertoires in COVID-19. Method: immunoSEQ multiplex PCR; TCRdb's copy keeps in-frame clones and lacks some. The sample lists around 80,000 clones; roughly 80% were seen once. The sequenced material came from peripheral blood. The receptors were sampled from a man of 80 years or more with acute or convalescent COVID-19. CDR3s include the opening cysteine and the closing phenylalanine or tryptophan. The D gene is left open where the match is weak. Expanded clones are given a class, and other clones once, few, many or no size at all.

NA,NA,13,TRBJ1-1,TRBV5-6,TGTGCCAGCAGTCGCGGGCGGGGGGTTGGTGCTTTCTTT,CASSRGRGVGAFF
NA,NA,12,TRBJ1-3,TRBV12-3/TRBV12-4,TGTGCCAGCAGTTTAGCTAGAAACACCATATATTTT,CASSLARNTIYF
NA,TRBD2,16,TRBJ2-2,TRBV4-2,TGTGCCAGCAGCCCCATCGGGGGGGAGAACACCGGGGAGCTGTTTTTT,CASSPIGGENTGELFF
few,NA,14,TRBJ1-2,TRBV27,TGTGCCAGCAGTTTCGGTGACAGAAACTATGGCTACACCTTC,CASSFGDRNYGYTF
NA,TRBD2,16,TRBJ2-3,TRBV18,TGTGCCAGCTCACCACCGCCCGGGGGGGCTGAAGATACGCAGTATTTT,CASSPPPGGAEDTQYF
NA,TRBD1,16,TRBJ1-2,TRBV9,TGTGCCAGCAGCCCTCAATCGACAGGGCTTTCCTATGGCTACACCTTC,CASSPQSTGLSYGYTF
NA,NA,16,TRBJ1-4,TRBV5-1,TGCGCCAGCAGCTTGGCAGGCGGGGCAGGTGGCGAAAAACTGTTTTTT,CASSLAGGAGGEKLFF
NA,NA,15,TRBJ1-1,TRBV27,TGTGCCAGCAGTTCCTTGTCGGGCGGAGGGCGTGAAGCTTTCTTT,CASSSLSGGGREAFF
NA,NA,12,TRBJ2-7,TRBV19,TGTGCCAGCGGATACAGCTCCTACGAGCAGTACTTC,CASGYSSYEQYF
NA,NA,12,TRBJ1-1,TRBV6-6,TGTGCCAGCAGTCTAGACTGGTATGAAGCTTTCTTT,CASSLDWYEAFF
once,TRBD2,16,TRBJ2-5,TRBV3-1/TRBV3-2,TGTGCCAGCAGCCAAGCTAGCGGGGGGTCCCAAGAGACCCAGTACTTC,CASSQASGGSQETQYF
NA,TRBD1,15,TRBJ1-6,TRBV9,TGTGCCAGCAGCGGCGACAGGGGTCGTAATTCACCCCTCCACTTT,CASSGDRGRNSPLHF
few,NA,12,TRBJ2-7,TRBV7-7,TGTGCTCCTTTCCGGGTCCTCTACGAGCAGTACTTC,CAPFRVLYEQYF
few,TRBD1,15,TRBJ1-1,TRBV14,TGTGCCAGCAGCCAACACATGACAGGGGACACTGAAGCTTTCTTT,CASSQHMTGDTEAFF
NA,NA,15,TRBJ2-3,TRBV23-1,TGCGCCAGCAGTCAATCGGCGGGGGCGGGAGATACGCAGTATTTT,CASSQSAGAGDTQYF
once,NA,15,TRBJ2-1,TRBV6-5,TGTGCCAGCAGTTATGATCGGGGATCCTACAATGAGCAGTTCTTC,CASSYDRGSYNEQFF